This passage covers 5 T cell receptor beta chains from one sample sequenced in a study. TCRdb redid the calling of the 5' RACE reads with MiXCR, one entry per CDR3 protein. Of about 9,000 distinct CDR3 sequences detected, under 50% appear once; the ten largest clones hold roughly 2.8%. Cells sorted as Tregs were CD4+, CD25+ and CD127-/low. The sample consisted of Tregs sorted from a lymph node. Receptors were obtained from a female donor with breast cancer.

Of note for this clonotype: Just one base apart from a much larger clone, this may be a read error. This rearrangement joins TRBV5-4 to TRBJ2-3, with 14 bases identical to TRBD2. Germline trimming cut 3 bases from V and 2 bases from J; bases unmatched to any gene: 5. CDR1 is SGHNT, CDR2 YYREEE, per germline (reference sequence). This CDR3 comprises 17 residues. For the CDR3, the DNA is TGTGCCAGCAGCTCGGGGACTAGCGGGGGACTCACAGATACGCAGTATTTT. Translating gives CASSSGTSGGLTDTQYF.

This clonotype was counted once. The DNA for the CDR3 is TGTGCCAGCAGTTCCCCTAGGACTACTAACACCGGGGAGCTGTTTTTT. It codes for CASSSPRTTNTGELFF. The gene calls are TRBV6-5 and TRBJ2-2; D may be TRBD2 (6 bases). The CDR3 totals 16 residues. The germline CDR1 and CDR2 sequences are MNHEY and SVGAGI. The V end lost 4 bases, the J end lost 2 bases, and 14 bases lay between the germline ends.

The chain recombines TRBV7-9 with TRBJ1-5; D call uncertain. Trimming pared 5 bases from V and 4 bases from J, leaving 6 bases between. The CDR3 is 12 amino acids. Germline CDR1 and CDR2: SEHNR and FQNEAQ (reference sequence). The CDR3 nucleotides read TGTGCCAGCAGCATTACGAATCAGCCCCAGCATTTT. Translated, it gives CASSITNQPQHF.

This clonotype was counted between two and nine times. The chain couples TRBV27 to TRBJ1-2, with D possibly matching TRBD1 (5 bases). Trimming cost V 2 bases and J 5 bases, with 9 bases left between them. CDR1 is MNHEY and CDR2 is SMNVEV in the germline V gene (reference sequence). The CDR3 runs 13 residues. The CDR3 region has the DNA TGTGCCAGCAGTTTAGCCCCAGGGTATGGCTACACCTTC. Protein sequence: CASSLAPGYGYTF.

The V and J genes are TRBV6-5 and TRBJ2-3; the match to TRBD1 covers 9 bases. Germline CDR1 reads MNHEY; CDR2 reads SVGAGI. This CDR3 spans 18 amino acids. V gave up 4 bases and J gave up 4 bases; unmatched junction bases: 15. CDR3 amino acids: CASSSTSPDRGFADTQYF. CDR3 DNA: TGTGCCAGCAGTTCAACCTCACCTGACAGGGGGTTTGCAGATACGCAGTATTTT.